Below, 9 T cell receptor beta chains from the same sample are listed, as sequenced in a study of T-cell memory formation after mild COVID-19. TCRdb itself ran the 5' RACE reads through MiXCR, one entry per CDR3 protein. Of under 550,000 distinct CDR3 sequences listed, 15% to 20% were seen once; the top ten hold roughly 12%. Specimen: PBMCs or a T cell subset sorted from them (not recorded which). Receptors originate from an adult woman who had mild COVID-19 (a few samples of this study predate the infection). Cell type and time point are not known.

In its sample, this clonotype was seen a few times. The chain has TRBV29-1 and TRBJ2-7; D is undetermined. Germline CDR1 SQVTM, CDR2 ANQGSEA. The CDR3 spans 17 residues. The V end lost 6 bases, the J end lost 3 bases, and 27 bases lay between the germline ends. The CDR3 sequence: CSVRAPKQLTVNYEQYF. The CDR3 DNA is TGCAGCGTCCGTGCCCCTAAACAGCTCACCGTTAACTACGAGCAGTACTTC.

J is TRBJ2-1 and V is TRBV7-3, with TRBD2 matching 9 bases. The CDR3 has 15 amino acids. CDR1 and CDR2 (germline): SGHTA, FQGTGA. J lost 6 bases, V lost 5 bases, and 8 bases had no gene match. The CDR3, as DNA: TGTGCCAGCAGCCCTAGCGGGAACCCGATCAATGAGCAGTTCTTC. Amino acid sequence: CASSPSGNPINEQFF.

J is TRBJ1-5 and V is TRBV30; 8 bases fit TRBD1. Germline CDR1 reads GTSNPN; CDR2 reads SVGIG (reference sequence). The J segment lost 7 bases and the V segment lost 2 bases, leaving 7 bases of the junction unmatched. The CDR3 loop spans 14 amino acids. The CDR3, as DNA: TGTGCCTGGAGTTGGGACGACAGGGGCCAGCCCCAGCATTTT. Translating gives CAWSWDDRGQPQHF.

The table lists this clonotype with a few counts. V usage is TRBV29-1 and J usage is TRBJ1-1; the match to TRBD1 covers 8 bases. In germline, CDR1 is SQVTM, CDR2 ANQGSEA. This CDR3 contains 12 residues. Losses at the gene ends were 7 bases for V and 3 bases for J; bases not matched to a gene: 4. CDR3 coding DNA: TGCAGCGACAGGACAGGGTACACTGAAGCTTTCTTT. Its translation is CSDRTGYTEAFF.

This clonotype was detected a few times. This chain uses TRBV7-6 with TRBJ2-1, with 7 bases lining up with TRBD1. This CDR3 comprises 13 residues. Trimming at V came to 3 bases and at J to 7 bases, leaving 3 bases not matched to a gene. Germline V lookup: CDR1 SGHVS, CDR2 FNYEAQ. The CDR3 DNA is TGTGCCAGCAGCTTCCACAGGGGAAATGAGCAGTTCTTC. Protein sequence: CASSFHRGNEQFF.

This clonotype was picked up a small number of times. V gene TRBV5-4 combines with J gene TRBJ1-2, with 10 bases that match TRBD1. The CDR3 covers 16 residues. Per germline, CDR1 SGHNT and CDR2 YYREEE (reference sequence). J was trimmed by 7 bases and V by 2 bases; bases with no gene match: 11. DNA for the CDR3: TGTGCCAGCAGCTTTACCCCGGGACAGGGGTTAGGTGGCTACACCTTC. This sequence encodes CASSFTPGQGLGGYTF.

This chain links TRBV29-1 with TRBJ2-7, with TRBD1 matching 8 bases. There are 16 residues in the CDR3. V was clipped by 5 bases and J by 1 base; unmatched bases: 13. CDR1 and CDR2 (germline): SQVTM, ANQGSEA. Here the CDR3 DNA reads TGCAGCGTTAGTGGCTGGAGCAGGGGGCAATCCTACGAGCAGTACTTC. Translated, it gives CSVSGWSRGQSYEQYF.

This clonotype was seen a few times. The V gene is TRBV5-1, the J gene TRBJ1-1; weak D call: TRBD1 (6 bases). The CDR3 consists of 15 residues. Germline V lookup: CDR1 SGHRS, CDR2 YFSETQ. Deletions cut 3 bases from V and 1 base from J, with 13 bases between. The CDR3 here is CASSWGGEANTEAFF. DNA of the CDR3: TGCGCCAGCAGCTGGGGGGGCGAAGCGAACACTGAAGCTTTCTTT.

There are many counts of this clonotype. The rearrangement uses TRBV5-1 and TRBJ2-1; D gene unclear. Germline CDR1 and CDR2: SGHRS and YFSETQ. The length of the CDR3 is 12 residues. The V end lost 0 bases, the J end lost 8 bases, and 6 bases lay between the germline ends. CDR3 DNA: TGCGCCAGCAGCTTGGCCAGCCATGAGCAGTTCTTC. It translates to CASSLASHEQFF.